Each of the 6 T cell receptor beta chains below was sequenced from the same sample in a study of shared clonotypes between healthy human individuals. Profiling relied on immunoSEQ multiplex PCR, and the TCRdb table lists in-frame clones only, not all of them. The sample consists of approximately 1,000,000 clones, about 72% of them appearing once. The sample taken for sequencing was memory CD4+ T cells from PBMCs. The subset denotes: CD45RA-negative fraction. Every receptor here comes from a man aged 18 to 29 in good health. Some clones in this sample may be carry-over from other donors' samples.

This clone was seen only once. The chain has TRBV18 and TRBJ1-6, with D perhaps matching TRBD1 (6 bases). V lost 3 bases and J lost 8, with 11 bases in between. The CDR3 extends over 14 amino acids. Germline V lookup: CDR1 KGHSH, CDR2 LQKENI. CDR3 loop: CASSPQGNDSPLHF. In DNA form, the CDR3 reads TGTGCCAGCTCACCTCAGGGGAATGATTCACCCCTCCACTTT.

Points on this clone: Additional DNA sequences in this sample encode the identical CDR3. V gene TRBV28 combines with J gene TRBJ1-2; D gene ambiguous. The V and J ends lost 3 bases and 2 bases respectively, with 7 bases between them. Germline CDR1 and CDR2: MDHEN and SYDVKM. This CDR3 is built from 13 residues. Here the CDR3 DNA reads TGTGCCAGCAGTTTGGTAGGAAACTATGGCTACACCTTC. Its translation is CASSLVGNYGYTF.

The rearrangement uses TRBV4-2 and TRBJ1-2; D not certain. Germline loops: CDR1 LGHNA, CDR2 YNFKEQ. Trimming took off 2 bases at V and 3 bases at J, with 19 bases between the two ends. The CDR3 runs 17 residues. DNA of the CDR3: TGTGCCAGCAGCCAACTCCTTCGGAGGCGCGAGGACTATGGCTACACCTTC. This translates into CASSQLLRRREDYGYTF.

The chain links TRBV11-2 to TRBJ2-1; D not certain. Germline CDR1 is SGHAT and CDR2 is FQNNGV. The CDR3 has 13 residues. With 8 bases removed from V and 4 bases from J, the gap between germline ends came to 12 bases. As DNA, the CDR3 is TGTGCCAGCGCTCAGGCCCAGTACAATGAGCAGTTCTTC. Translating gives CASAQAQYNEQFF.

This clone is a singleton in its sample. V is TRBV11-3 and J is TRBJ2-3; the D gene is possibly TRBD2 (5 bases). Trimming removed 0 bases at V and 0 bases at J, with 10 bases between. There are 16 residues in the CDR3. Germline lookup yields CDR1 SGHNT and CDR2 YENEEA. DNA of the CDR3: TGTGCCAGCAGCTTAGATTTCCCGGGGAGCACAGATACGCAGTATTTT. It translates to CASSLDFPGSTDTQYF.

J is TRBJ2-5 and V is TRBV6-6; tentatively, D is TRBD2 (6 bases). Trimming cost V 2 bases and J 7 bases, with 17 bases left between them. Germline CDR1 is MNHNY and CDR2 is SVGAGI (reference sequence). The CDR3 has 15 residues. CDR3 nucleotides: TGTGCCAGCAGTTACGTCCGCAGCGGAGCGGGGACCCAGTACTTC. As protein: CASSYVRSGAGTQYF.